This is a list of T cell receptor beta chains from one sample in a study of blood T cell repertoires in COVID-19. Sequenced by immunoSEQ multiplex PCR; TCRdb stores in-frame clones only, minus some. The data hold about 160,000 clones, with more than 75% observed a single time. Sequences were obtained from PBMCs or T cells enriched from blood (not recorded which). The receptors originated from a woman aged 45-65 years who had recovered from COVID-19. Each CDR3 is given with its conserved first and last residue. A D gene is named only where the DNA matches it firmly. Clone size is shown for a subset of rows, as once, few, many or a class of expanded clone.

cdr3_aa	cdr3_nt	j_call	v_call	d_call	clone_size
CASSLKLRERQTMNTEAFF	TGTGCCAGCAGCTTAAAATTGCGCGAACGACAGACAATGAACACTGAAGCTTTCTTT	TRBJ1-1	TRBV13	NA	NA
CASSLNGLGVNEQFF	TGTGCCAGCAGCTTGAATGGTTTAGGAGTCAATGAGCAGTTCTTC	TRBJ2-1	TRBV5-6	NA	NA
CASSYPYQPQHF	TGTGCCAGCAGTTACCCTTATCAGCCCCAGCATTTT	TRBJ1-5	TRBV6-5	NA	NA
CASQGGGKGNEQFF	TGTGCCAGCCAGGGCGGGGGGAAAGGCAATGAGCAGTTCTTC	TRBJ2-1	TRBV7-9	TRBD2	NA
CASSPRLHTGELFF	TGTGCCAGCAGCCCGCGACTGCACACCGGGGAGCTGTTTTTT	TRBJ2-2	TRBV13	NA	NA
CATRLAGTYNEQFF	TGTGCCACAAGACTAGCGGGGACCTACAATGAGCAGTTCTTC	TRBJ2-1	TRBV19	TRBD2	NA
CASSPLLGNTIYF	TGTGCCAGCAGTCCCCTCTTGGGAAACACCATATATTTT	TRBJ1-3	TRBV2	NA	once
CASSAATGQANEAFF	TGTGCCAGCAGCGCCGCGACAGGCCAAGCGAATGAAGCTTTCTTT	TRBJ1-1	TRBV7-2	NA	NA
CSVGRTEAFF	TGCAGCGTTGGTCGGACTGAAGCTTTCTTT	TRBJ1-1	TRBV29-1	NA	NA
CASSTGLAGSTDTQYF	TGTGCCAGCAGCACCGGACTAGCGGGGAGCACAGATACGCAGTATTTT	TRBJ2-3	TRBV7-8	TRBD2	NA
CASSPNRDRGETQYF	TGTGCCAGCAGCCCCAACCGGGACAGGGGGGAGACCCAGTACTTC	TRBJ2-5	TRBV4-2	TRBD1	NA
CASSMGLAGLETQYF	TGTGCCAGTAGTATGGGACTAGCGGGGTTAGAGACCCAGTACTTC	TRBJ2-5	TRBV19	TRBD2	NA
CASSYAGGGDYGYTF	TGTGCCAGCAGCTACGCCGGGGGGGGAGACTATGGCTACACCTTC	TRBJ1-2	TRBV11-2	NA	once
CASSMSGGGPADTQYF	TGTGCCAGTAGTATGAGTGGCGGGGGGCCGGCAGATACGCAGTATTTT	TRBJ2-3	TRBV19	TRBD2	NA
CATSMGTGMGSPLHF	TGTGCCACCAGTATGGGGACAGGGATGGGTTCACCCCTCCACTTT	TRBJ1-6	TRBV15	TRBD1	NA
CASSVVGQGSNEQFF	TGTGCCAGCAGCGTAGTGGGACAGGGATCCAATGAGCAGTTCTTC	TRBJ2-1	TRBV9	TRBD1	NA
CASSLGQNYGYTF	TGTGCCAGCAGTTTGGGACAGAACTATGGCTACACCTTC	TRBJ1-2	TRBV6-2/TRBV6-3	TRBD1	NA
CASSPPGQGRAEAFF	TGTGCCAGCTCACCACCTGGACAGGGTCGGGCTGAAGCTTTCTTT	TRBJ1-1	TRBV18	TRBD1	NA
CASSQERGGVSYNEQFF	TGCGCCAGCAGCCAAGAACGGGGGGGGGTATCCTACAATGAGCAGTTCTTC	TRBJ2-1	TRBV4-3	TRBD2	NA
CASSIGTVNTEAFF	TGTGCCAGTAGTATAGGGACTGTGAACACTGAAGCTTTCTTT	TRBJ1-1	TRBV19	NA	NA
CASSFGTSHPYGYTF	TGTGCCAGCAGCTTTGGGACTTCTCATCCCTATGGCTACACCTTC	TRBJ1-2	TRBV7-2	NA	NA
CASSPRGTQGYGYTF	TGTGCCAGCAGCCCGAGGGGGACGCAGGGGTATGGCTACACCTTC	TRBJ1-2	TRBV11-3	NA	NA
CASSLEGLAGPSSNIQYF	TGTGCCAGCAGCTTGGAGGGCCTAGCGGGGCCCAGTTCGAACATTCAGTACTTC	TRBJ2-4	TRBV5-6	TRBD2	NA
CAIHQGGTADTQYF	TGTGCCATACACCAGGGGGGTACGGCAGATACGCAGTATTTT	TRBJ2-3	TRBV6-5	NA	once
CACRQTGANVLTF	TGTGCCTGTAGACAGACAGGGGCCAACGTCCTGACTTTC	TRBJ2-6	TRBV30	NA	NA
CASSENTLGSYNEQFF	TGTGCCAGCAGTGAAAATACGCTCGGGTCCTACAATGAGCAGTTCTTC	TRBJ2-1	TRBV2	NA	NA
CASSQVPNLQETQYF	TGTGCCAGCAGCCAAGTCCCAAACTTGCAAGAGACCCAGTACTTC	TRBJ2-5	TRBV3-1/TRBV3-2	NA	NA
CASRNPGGPETQYF	TGTGCCAGCAGAAATCCGGGGGGGCCGGAGACCCAGTACTTC	TRBJ2-5	TRBV3-1/TRBV3-2	TRBD2	NA
CASSQTSGGAPEQFF	TGTGCCAGCAGTCAGACTAGCGGGGGGGCCCCTGAGCAGTTCTTC	TRBJ2-1	TRBV7-3	TRBD2	once
CASSAGANYGYTF	TGTGCCAGCAGCGCCGGAGCTAACTATGGCTACACCTTC	TRBJ1-2	TRBV7-9	NA	NA
CASSHLAGGPVDTQYF	TGTGCCAGCAGCCACCTAGCGGGGGGGCCGGTGGATACGCAGTATTTT	TRBJ2-3	TRBV7-3	TRBD2	NA
CASSLPGQETQYF	TGCGCCAGCAGCTTGCCGGGTCAAGAGACCCAGTACTTC	TRBJ2-5	TRBV5-1	NA	NA
CASSQDLDRDEQFF	TGCGCCAGCAGCCAAGATCTCGACAGGGATGAGCAGTTCTTC	TRBJ2-1	TRBV4-3	TRBD1	NA
CASSYLPGGADYEQYF	TGTGCCAGCAGTTACCTGCCAGGGGGCGCAGATTACGAGCAGTACTTC	TRBJ2-7	TRBV6-5	TRBD1	NA
CASSPRLAPKEQYF	TGTGCCAGCAGCCCCCGACTAGCGCCGAAAGAGCAGTACTTC	TRBJ2-7	TRBV7-9	TRBD2	once
CASSQGAMITYEQYF	TGTGCCAGCAGCCAGGGGGCAATGATCACCTACGAGCAGTACTTC	TRBJ2-7	TRBV7-9	TRBD1	NA
CASSMWRVDEQFF	TGTGCCAGTAGTATGTGGAGGGTGGATGAGCAGTTCTTC	TRBJ2-1	TRBV19	NA	NA
CASSEQGAQVGYTF	TGTGCCAGTAGTGAACAGGGGGCGCAGGTTGGCTACACCTTC	TRBJ1-2	TRBV19	TRBD1	NA
CASSSWDRASYEQYF	TGTGCCAGCAGCTCCTGGGACAGGGCCTCCTACGAGCAGTACTTC	TRBJ2-7	TRBV7-2	TRBD1	NA
CASSFRGGVDTIYF	TGTGCCAGCAGCTTTCGGGGGGGAGTCGACACCATATATTTT	TRBJ1-3	TRBV11-2	NA	NA